Listed here are 16 T cell receptor beta chains from one sample, sequenced in a study of post-analysis software for immune sequencing data. Findings and caveats of the study: The five TRBV segments detected at higher frequency in patients than in controls included TRBV5-6, TRBV5-1 and TRBV20-1.

Their specific antigens are unknown. Included in the TCR beta cDNA libraries were unique molecular identifiers. TCRdb re-analysed the PCR reads in MiXCR, keeping a single row per CDR3 protein. The data contain 450,000 to 650,000 distinct CDR3 sequences, about 40% of them seen just once; the ten biggest clones take up roughly 1.7%. The sequencing sample was made of blood. These TCRs come from a girl aged 5 to 17 with multiple sclerosis.

This chain connects TRBV10-2 to TRBJ2-3, with 10 bases aligning to TRBD2. The CDR3 totals 15 residues. V lost 2 bases and J lost 6; bases outside the gene matches: 5. CDR1 is WSHSY, CDR2 SAAADI, per germline. As DNA, the CDR3 is TGCGCCAGCAGTGAGGGAGCGGGAGGGACCGATACGCAGTATTTT. Amino acid sequence: CASSEGAGGTDTQYF.

This clonotype showed up just a few times. The chain uses TRBV12-3 or TRBV12-4 and TRBJ1-1; weak D call: TRBD1 (6 bases). The CDR3 consists of 14 residues. V was trimmed by 6 bases and J by 5 bases, leaving 16 bases between them. In DNA form, the CDR3 reads TGTGCCAGCAGGCTCGGGGGCGCATGGACTGAAGCTTTCTTT. Translating it yields CASRLGGAWTEAFF.

This chain connects TRBV12-3 or TRBV12-4 to TRBJ1-1; a possible D gene is TRBD1 (6 bases). The CDR3 is 13 residues long. The V end was cut by 10 bases, the J end by 3 bases, with 15 bases between. CDR3 sequence (DNA): TGTGCCACCGGGGCGGGGGGCTACACTGAAGCTTTCTTT. This sequence encodes CATGAGGYTEAFF.

This clonotype has just a few counts. The chain joins TRBV3-1 to TRBJ2-5; TRBD2 matches at 7 bases. Per the germline V gene, CDR1 is LGHDT and CDR2 is YNNKEL (reference sequence). CDR3 length: 15 residues. V lost 0 bases and J lost 5; bases outside the gene matches: 6. As DNA, the CDR3 is TGTGCCAGCAGCCAAGATTCGGGGGGTTGGGAGACCCAGTACTTC. Amino acid sequence: CASSQDSGGWETQYF.

The chain is built from TRBV7-9 and TRBJ2-1; possibly TRBD1 for D (6 bases). From germline, CDR1 is SEHNR and CDR2 FQNEAQ (reference sequence). This CDR3 region has 14 residues. Trimming stripped 4 bases from V and 7 bases from J, with 14 bases between. Here the CDR3 DNA reads TGTGCCAGCAGCTCCCAGGGGCAGGGAAATGAGCAGTTCTTC. As protein: CASSSQGQGNEQFF.

In DNA, the CDR3 is TGTGCCAGCAGGGGTCACCGCCAAGAGACCCAGTACTTC. This sequence encodes CASRGHRQETQYF. V and J are TRBV2 and TRBJ2-5; no clear D gene. CDR1 and CDR2 from the germline V gene are SNHLY and FYNNEI. This CDR3 has 13 residues. The V end lost 6 bases, the J end lost 1 base, and 9 bases lay between the germline ends. The full variable domain, its missing parts supplied by reference TRBV2 and TRBJ2-5, is EPEVTQTPSHQVTQMGQEVILRCVPISNHLYFYWYRQILGQKVEFLVSFYNNEISEKSEIFDDQFSVERPDGSNFTLKIRSTKLEDSAMYFCASRGHRQETQYFGPGTRLLVL.

The chain couples TRBV12-3 or TRBV12-4 to TRBJ2-2; TRBD2 aligns across 12 bases. V gave up 5 bases and J gave up 5 bases; unmatched junction bases: 3. The CDR3 consists of 15 residues. The CDR3 nucleotides read TGTGCCAGCAGTCGACTAGCGGGAGTTACCGGGGAGCTGTTTTTT. As protein: CASSRLAGVTGELFF.

The V and J genes are TRBV27 and TRBJ2-7; TRBD2 matches 7 bases. The CDR3 loop spans 15 amino acids. The V and J ends lost 7 bases and 0 bases, in that order; junction bases with no gene match: 9. The V gene's germline CDR1 is MNHEY and CDR2 SMNVEV (reference sequence). The CDR3 DNA sequence: TGTGCCAGCATCCCATCTGCGGGAGTCTCCTACGAGCAGTACTTC. Translated: CASIPSAGVSYEQYF.

The chain is built from TRBV20-1 and TRBJ2-5; D is unresolved. V lost 6 bases and J 1 base, leaving 21 bases between the germline ends. The germline CDR1 and CDR2 sequences are DFQATT and SNEGSKA (reference sequence). This CDR3 comprises 16 residues. The DNA for the CDR3 is TGCAGTGCCACGTCCTACTCACCAGTATTCCAAGAGACCCAGTACTTC. This translates into CSATSYSPVFQETQYF.

This clonotype came up once. The chain joins TRBV12-3 or TRBV12-4 to TRBJ2-1, with 9 bases matching TRBD1. This CDR3 is 15 amino acids long. With 3 bases clipped from V and 9 bases from J, the junction kept 9 bases outside the gene matches. CDR3 nucleotides: TGTGCCAGCAGTTTGGGACAGGGTAGTGGAGGTGAGCAGTTCTTC. Translation gives CASSLGQGSGGEQFF.

The chain uses TRBV9 and TRBJ1-1; TRBD1 matches 8 bases. Per germline, CDR1 SGDLS and CDR2 YYNGEE. The CDR3 has 15 amino acids. Unmatched junction bases numbered 9, after V lost 7 bases and J lost 1 base. CDR3 nucleotides: TGTGCCAGCGGACTAGACAGGGGCGGGAACACTGAAGCTTTCTTT. It encodes CASGLDRGGNTEAFF.

This clonotype appeared a few times. The chain combines TRBV20-1 with TRBJ2-7; 15 bases are a match to TRBD2. The trim removed 5 bases at V and 3 bases at J, leaving 5 bases unmatched. The germline CDR1 and CDR2 sequences are DFQATT and SNEGSKA (reference sequence). The CDR3 runs 15 residues. Written as DNA, the CDR3 is TGCAGTGCTGGACTAGCGGGAGGGCCCCACTACGAGCAGTACTTC. It codes for CSAGLAGGPHYEQYF.

This sequence joins TRBV12-3 or TRBV12-4 and TRBJ1-5; D perhaps matches TRBD1 (6 bases). CDR3 length equals 15 residues. With 5 bases removed from V and 9 bases from J, the gap between germline ends came to 20 bases. CDR3 sequence reads: CASSPLGGSELPQHF. DNA of the CDR3: TGTGCCAGCAGTCCGCTAGGGGGGTCCGAACTGCCCCAGCATTTT.

Worth noting for this clonotype: This could be a read error, since a much larger clone is one nucleotide away. The rearrangement links TRBV6-1 to TRBJ1-5; D unresolved. Germline CDR1 MNHNS, CDR2 SASEGT. V lost 7 bases and J lost 6, with 13 bases in between. This CDR3 is built from 13 residues. CDR3 in DNA: TGTGCCAGCAACTGGGAGGTATTTCAGCCCCAGCATTTT. This encodes CASNWEVFQPQHF.

The chain couples TRBV5-1 to TRBJ2-3; 8 bases are shared with TRBD1. Germline V gene sequence: CDR1 SGHRS, CDR2 YFSETQ. This CDR3 region has 15 residues. The J segment lost 10 bases and the V segment lost 0 bases, leaving 10 bases of the junction unmatched. Here the CDR3 reads CASSLAGQVSGAQYF. CDR3 sequence (DNA): TGCGCCAGCAGCTTGGCGGGACAGGTCTCAGGCGCGCAGTATTTT. Together with reference TRBV5-1 and TRBJ2-3, the CDR3 gives the full variable domain: KAGVTQTPRYLIKTRGQQVTLSCSPISGHRSVSWYQQTPGQGLQFLFEYFSETQRNKGNFPGRFSGRQFSNSRSEMNVSTLELGDSALYLCASSLAGQVSGAQYFGPGTRLTVL.

This clonotype was seen a few times. This sequence joins TRBV12-3 or TRBV12-4 and TRBJ2-5; D not certain. V lost 6 bases and J lost 5, with 16 bases in between. The length of the CDR3 is 14 residues. Here the CDR3 DNA reads TGTGCCAGCAGGAAACTGAAGGATGGTGAGACCCAGTACTTC. Residues: CASRKLKDGETQYF.